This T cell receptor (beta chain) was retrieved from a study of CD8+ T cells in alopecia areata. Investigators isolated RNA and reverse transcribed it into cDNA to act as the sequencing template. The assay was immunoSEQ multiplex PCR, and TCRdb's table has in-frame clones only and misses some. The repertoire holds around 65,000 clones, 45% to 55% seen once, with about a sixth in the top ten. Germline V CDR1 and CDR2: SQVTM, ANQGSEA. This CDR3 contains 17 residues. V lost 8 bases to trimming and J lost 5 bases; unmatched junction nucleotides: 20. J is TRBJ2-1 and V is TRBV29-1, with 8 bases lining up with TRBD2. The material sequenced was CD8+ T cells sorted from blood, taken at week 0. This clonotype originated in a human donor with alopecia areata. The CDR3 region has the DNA TGCAGCCCATTGGGGAGGTTTGGCCTAGCGGGCCACAATGAGCAGTTCTTC. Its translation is CSPLGRFGLAGHNEQFF.